This T cell receptor (beta chain) comes out of a study of T cell responses to AZD1222 COVID-19 vaccine. Study-level results: Vaccine-associated CD4 TCRs ranged over spike, dominating at 160-218 and 743-854. The sample set comprised mostly white British donors with more females, and clonal diversity was possibly underestimated.

This table comes from immunoSEQ multiplex PCR, and its TCRdb copy is limited to in-frame clones, with some not included. The sample has 100,000 to 150,000 clones, approximately 85% seen once. Notes on this clone: Its antigen is not identified. Sequence at one end of the junction differs from germline and may be a read error.

Per the germline V gene, CDR1 is SNHLY and CDR2 is FYNNEI. The CDR3 runs to 11 residues. The TCR was taken from an adult who received the MenACWY meningococcal vaccine as a control. Sequenced material: peripheral blood, taken 28 days after the second dose of the MenACWY control vaccine. The gene calls are TRBV2 and TRBJ2-7; TRBD1 agrees at 9 bases. Written as DNA, the CDR3 is TGTGCCAGCGGTACCGGGACAGGGAATTTATTC. It specifies CASGTGTGNLF.